The next 11 T cell receptor beta chains were all read from a single sample in a study of early T cells in non-severe SARS-CoV-2 infection (dated by TCRdb to the early 2020s). The library was built by means of 5' RACE. The run used a NextSeq 500. TCRdb took the public reads, trimmed them with fastp at Q25, ran MiXCR for clone calling and kept in-frame beta chains. Rows are combined by CDR3 protein, so each entry shows the most common genes and DNA. The table for this sample lists 50,000 to 70,000 distinct CDR3 sequences; 6.5% to 8.5% of them were counted only once. The ten biggest clones cover about 3.4% of the sample. Sequencing was performed on whole blood. All receptors come from an adult who was a healthcare worker with PCR-confirmed SARS-CoV-2 infection or an uninfected control (not recorded which).

The chain carries TRBV7-6 and TRBJ1-1; 8 bases line up with TRBD1. Germline V lookup: CDR1 SGHVS, CDR2 FNYEAQ. V was pared by 2 bases and J by 5 bases, with 7 bases of the junction left unmatched. The CDR3 covers 15 residues. CDR3 nucleotide sequence: TGTGCCAGCAGCTTAACAGGGGGTGTACGGACTGAAGCTTTCTTT. Encoded protein: CASSLTGGVRTEAFF.

The rearrangement uses TRBV7-6 and TRBJ2-6; D is ambiguous. The CDR3 loop spans 13 amino acids. V was pared by 5 bases and J by 3 bases, with 5 bases between. Per the germline V gene, CDR1 is SGHVS and CDR2 is FNYEAQ. The CDR3 DNA follows: TGTGCCAGCAGCCCAGGTGGGGCCAACGTCCTGACTTTC. Translated: CASSPGGANVLTF.

The J gene is TRBJ1-1, the V gene TRBV29-1, with a tentative D call TRBD1 (6 bases). This CDR3 is 12 amino acids long. CDR1 and CDR2 from the germline V gene are SQVTM and ANQGSEA. Trimming took off 4 bases at V and 8 bases at J, with 14 bases between the two ends. The CDR3 nucleotides are TGCAGCGTTGTATTAGGGGGGCTCGAAGCTTTCTTT. It encodes CSVVLGGLEAFF.

This clonotype showed up just a few times. The CDR3 spells CASSPTGTGGYTEAFF. The CDR3 DNA follows: TGTGCCAGCAGTCCTACCGGGACAGGGGGTTACACTGAAGCTTTCTTT. The chain joins TRBV28 to TRBJ1-1, with 11 nucleotides matching TRBD1. The ends lost 5 bases at V and 3 bases at J; junction bases unmatched: 8. There are 16 residues in the CDR3. In germline, CDR1 is MDHEN, CDR2 SYDVKM.

This clonotype showed up many times. The chain carries TRBV28 and TRBJ2-1, with TRBD2 matching over 12 bases. The CDR3 consists of 18 residues. Per germline, CDR1 MDHEN and CDR2 SYDVKM. Trimming at V came to 5 bases and at J to 7 bases, leaving 15 bases not matched to a gene. The CDR3 spells CASSLLLITSGRLNEQFF. CDR3 nucleotides: TGTGCCAGCAGTCTCCTCCTAATTACTAGCGGGAGGCTGAATGAGCAGTTCTTC. The whole variable domain, remainder taken from reference TRBV28 and TRBJ2-1, is DVKVTQSSRYLVKRTGEKVFLECVQDMDHENMFWYRQDPGLGLRLIYFSYDVKMKEKGDIPEGYSVSREKKERFSLILESASTNQTSMYLCASSLLLITSGRLNEQFFGPGTRLTVL.

V is TRBV6-5 and J is TRBJ2-5; 9 nucleotides agree with TRBD2. Germline V gene sequence: CDR1 MNHEY, CDR2 SVGAGI. This CDR3 is built from 15 residues. Germline trimming cut 6 bases from V and 2 bases from J; bases unmatched to any gene: 7. For the CDR3, the DNA is TGTGCCAGCAGCGTAGCGGGAGAAGTTCAAGAGACCCAGTACTTC. Translation: CASSVAGEVQETQYF.

This clonotype was picked up many times. The rearrangement links TRBV2 to TRBJ2-1; the D is unclear. Trimming pared 4 bases from V and 6 bases from J, leaving 4 bases between. This CDR3 contains 11 residues. Germline-derived CDR1 and CDR2 are SNHLY and FYNNEI. The DNA for the CDR3 is TGTGCCAGCAGTGTCCCCAATGAGCAGTTCTTC. Translating it yields CASSVPNEQFF.

In its sample, this clonotype was seen a few times. This chain links TRBV28 with TRBJ1-1, with 7 bases that match TRBD1. There are 14 residues in the CDR3. The ends lost 10 bases at V and 3 bases at J; junction bases unmatched: 11. Germline values: CDR1 MDHEN, CDR2 SYDVKM. CDR3 sequence reads: CATAEDRVYTEAFF. In DNA form, the CDR3 reads TGTGCCACCGCCGAAGACAGGGTATACACTGAAGCTTTCTTT. The variable domain in full, with the rest retrieved from reference TRBV28 and TRBJ1-1, is DVKVTQSSRYLVKRTGEKVFLECVQDMDHENMFWYRQDPGLGLRLIYFSYDVKMKEKGDIPEGYSVSREKKERFSLILESASTNQTSMYLCATAEDRVYTEAFFGQGTRLTVV.

This clonotype occurred a few times. The J gene is TRBJ2-7, the V gene TRBV4-1, with 8 bases aligning to TRBD1. With 4 bases clipped from V and 4 bases from J, the junction kept 3 bases outside the gene matches. Germline loops: CDR1 MGHRA, CDR2 YSYEKL. CDR3 length equals 13 residues. The CDR3 loop reads CASSPGGRYEQYF. CDR3 coding DNA: TGCGCCAGCAGCCCAGGGGGCCGATACGAGCAGTACTTC.

This clonotype was detected ten times or more. The J gene is TRBJ1-6, the V gene TRBV20-1; maybe TRBD1 (5 bases). Germline V gene data show CDR1 as DFQATT and CDR2 as SNEGSKA (reference sequence). The CDR3 length is 14 residues. The V gene lost 3 bases and the J gene lost 9 bases, with 15 bases spanning the gap. CDR3 sequence (DNA): TGCAGTGCTAGCCCCCTCCAGGGCGTTTCACCCCTCCACTTT. Amino acids: CSASPLQGVSPLHF.

At least ten counts were recorded for this clonotype. The chain has TRBV3-1 and TRBJ2-2; D gene unclear. Germline lookup yields CDR1 LGHDT and CDR2 YNNKEL (reference sequence). V was clipped by 0 bases and J by 7 bases, with 6 bases between them. The CDR3 runs 13 residues. CDR3 sequence (DNA): TGTGCCAGCAGCCAAGATACTCACGGGGAGCTGTTTTTT. Protein: CASSQDTHGELFF.